The rows below give T cell receptor beta chains drawn from one sample of a study of response to subunit inactivated influenza vaccine. TCRdb re-analysed the RT-PCR reads in MiXCR, keeping a single row per CDR3 protein. The table lists about 700,000 distinct CDR3 sequences, 14% of them singletons. The specimen was PBMCs from blood, collected less than 15 days before vaccination. Receptors were obtained from a man over 45 who received an inactivated influenza vaccine. Each CDR3 is given with its conserved first and last residue. Fields, in order: V gene, D gene, J gene, clone size, CDR3 protein, CDR3 DNA. D genes are given only for firm matches. Clone size, where shown, is once, few, many, or a class for clones that have expanded.

v_gene: TRBV6-2/TRBV6-3
d_gene: TRBD1
j_gene: TRBJ2-5
abundance: .
CDR3aa: CASSYSGQDHQETQYF
CDR3nt: TGTGCCAGCAGTTACAGTGGACAGGATCATCAAGAGACCCAGTACTTC

v_gene: TRBV5-1
d_gene: TRBD2
j_gene: TRBJ2-3
abundance: .
CDR3aa: CASSEAGLAGTDTQYF
CDR3nt: TGCGCCAGCAGCGAAGCGGGACTAGCGGGAACAGATACGCAGTATTTT

v_gene: TRBV20-1
d_gene: TRBD2
j_gene: TRBJ2-3
abundance: few
CDR3aa: CSAGLLAGVPPWADTQYF
CDR3nt: TGCAGTGCAGGACTCCTAGCGGGGGTTCCCCCTTGGGCAGATACGCAGTATTTT

v_gene: TRBV7-2
d_gene: .
j_gene: TRBJ1-1
abundance: many
CDR3aa: CASSFTRVGTEAFF
CDR3nt: TGTGCCAGCAGCTTTACAAGGGTAGGCACTGAAGCTTTCTTT

v_gene: TRBV29-1
d_gene: .
j_gene: TRBJ1-5
abundance: .
CDR3aa: CSVTGSGSQPQHF
CDR3nt: TGCAGCGTCACAGGGTCCGGGAGTCAGCCCCAGCATTTT

v_gene: TRBV6-5
d_gene: .
j_gene: TRBJ1-2
abundance: .
CDR3aa: CASSYPGFNYGYTF
CDR3nt: TGTGCCAGCAGTTACCCGGGCTTTAACTATGGCTACACCTTC

v_gene: TRBV5-1
d_gene: .
j_gene: TRBJ1-5
abundance: few
CDR3aa: CASSDLGLNGQPQHF
CDR3nt: TGCGCCAGCAGCGACCTCGGGCTTAATGGCCAGCCCCAGCATTTT

v_gene: TRBV9
d_gene: TRBD1
j_gene: TRBJ1-2
abundance: few
CDR3aa: CASSVNARQGYNYGYTF
CDR3nt: TGTGCCAGCAGCGTAAACGCCCGACAGGGTTACAACTATGGCTACACCTTC

v_gene: TRBV20-1
d_gene: .
j_gene: TRBJ2-7
abundance: .
CDR3aa: CSAREEAGFSYEQYF
CDR3nt: TGCAGTGCTAGAGAGGAGGCGGGGTTCTCCTACGAGCAGTACTTC

v_gene: TRBV29-1
d_gene: TRBD1
j_gene: TRBJ2-3
abundance: few
CDR3aa: CSVVTGGTDTQYF
CDR3nt: TGCAGCGTTGTAACAGGGGGCACAGATACGCAGTATTTT

v_gene: TRBV12-3/TRBV12-4
d_gene: TRBD2
j_gene: TRBJ2-1
abundance: few
CDR3aa: CASSTTGGFSYNEQFF
CDR3nt: TGTGCCAGCAGTACAACGGGGGGTTTCTCCTACAATGAGCAGTTCTTC

v_gene: TRBV28
d_gene: TRBD1
j_gene: TRBJ1-2
abundance: few
CDR3aa: CASSHPRQGGIYGYTF
CDR3nt: TGTGCCAGCAGCCACCCTCGACAGGGGGGGATCTATGGCTACACCTTC

v_gene: TRBV7-9
d_gene: .
j_gene: TRBJ2-2
abundance: .
CDR3aa: CASRFPIGAKGVGELFF
CDR3nt: TGTGCCAGCAGGTTTCCAATCGGGGCGAAAGGAGTCGGGGAGCTGTTTTTT

v_gene: TRBV6-2/TRBV6-3
d_gene: TRBD2
j_gene: TRBJ2-4
abundance: .
CDR3aa: CASSYVAGLAKNIQYF
CDR3nt: TGTGCCAGCAGTTACGTAGCGGGGCTAGCCAAAAACATTCAGTACTTC

v_gene: TRBV29-1
d_gene: TRBD1
j_gene: TRBJ2-3
abundance: few
CDR3aa: CSVEAGGTDTQYF
CDR3nt: TGCAGCGTTGAAGCAGGGGGAACAGATACGCAGTATTTT

v_gene: TRBV20-1
d_gene: TRBD1
j_gene: TRBJ1-5
abundance: few
CDR3aa: CSARELRTGGGQPQHF
CDR3nt: TGCAGTGCTAGAGAACTCCGAACAGGGGGCGGACAGCCCCAGCATTTT

v_gene: TRBV19
d_gene: TRBD2
j_gene: TRBJ2-7
abundance: .
CDR3aa: CANPWGGRIPEQYF
CDR3nt: TGTGCCAACCCATGGGGCGGGAGAATCCCCGAGCAGTACTTC

v_gene: TRBV6-1
d_gene: TRBD1
j_gene: TRBJ2-7
abundance: .
CDR3aa: CASRKRGQGSDEQYF
CDR3nt: TGTGCCAGCAGAAAACGGGGACAGGGGTCGGACGAGCAGTACTTC

v_gene: TRBV12-3/TRBV12-4
d_gene: TRBD2
j_gene: TRBJ2-7
abundance: .
CDR3aa: CASSFGVGLTYEQYF
CDR3nt: TGTGCCAGCAGTTTCGGGGTGGGACTAACCTACGAGCAGTACTTC

v_gene: TRBV6-2/TRBV6-3
d_gene: .
j_gene: TRBJ2-2
abundance: .
CDR3aa: CASSARGANTGELFF
CDR3nt: TGTGCCAGCAGTGCGCGGGGCGCGAACACCGGGGAGCTGTTTTTT